This TCR beta chain was identified during a study of regulatory T cells in long-lasting Graves disease. This clonotype was detected many times. Time point of the sample: newly diagnosed GD, antithyroid drugs for less than 3 months. PBMC RNA was the source of the TCR library. CDR3-region Arm-PCR and iRepertoire HTBI primers produced the TCR beta libraries. In TCRdb, the multiplex PCR reads were re-called with MiXCR into one record per CDR3 protein. The table includes 420,000 or so distinct CDR3 sequences, 15% to 20% detected once. CDR3 length: 14 amino acids. The germline V gene encodes CDR1 DFQATT and CDR2 SNEGSKA (reference sequence). After removal of 5 bases from V and 4 bases from J, the junction contained 7 bases not matched to a gene. The sample was also linked to a second study, of T cells in Graves' hyperthyroidism and ophthalmopathy.

This TCR was sampled from a woman aged 18-29 years with Graves disease. V usage is TRBV20-1 and J usage is TRBJ2-1; TRBD2 aligns across 8 bases. The specimen comprised peripheral blood mononuclear cells (PBMCs), sampled at new diagnosis, from a patient treated with antithyroid drugs. The CDR3, as DNA: TGCAGTGCTCAAAGCGGGAGATCATACAATGAGCAGTTCTTC. Its protein is CSAQSGRSYNEQFF.